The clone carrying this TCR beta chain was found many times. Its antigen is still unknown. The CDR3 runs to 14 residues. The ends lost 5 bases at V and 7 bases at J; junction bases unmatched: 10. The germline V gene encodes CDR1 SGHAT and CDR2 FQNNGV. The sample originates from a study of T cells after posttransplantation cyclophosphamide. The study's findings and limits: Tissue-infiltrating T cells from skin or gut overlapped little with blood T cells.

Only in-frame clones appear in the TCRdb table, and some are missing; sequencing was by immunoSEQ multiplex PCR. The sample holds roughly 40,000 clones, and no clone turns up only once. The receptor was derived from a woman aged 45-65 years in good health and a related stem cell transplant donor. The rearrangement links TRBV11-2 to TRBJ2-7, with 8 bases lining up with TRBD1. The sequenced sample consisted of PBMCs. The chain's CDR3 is CASSTLQGAGEQYF. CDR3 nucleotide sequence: TGTGCCAGCAGCACGCTCCAGGGGGCGGGGGAGCAGTACTTC.